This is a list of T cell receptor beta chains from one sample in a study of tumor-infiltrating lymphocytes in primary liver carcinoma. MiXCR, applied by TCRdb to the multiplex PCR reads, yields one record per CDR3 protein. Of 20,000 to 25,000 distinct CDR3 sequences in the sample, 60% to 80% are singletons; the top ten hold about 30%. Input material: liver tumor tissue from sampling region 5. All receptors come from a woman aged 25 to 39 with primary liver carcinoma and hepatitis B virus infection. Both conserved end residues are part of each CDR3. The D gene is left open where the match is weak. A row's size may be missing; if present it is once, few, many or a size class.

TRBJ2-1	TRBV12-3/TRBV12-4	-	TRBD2	TGTGCCAGCATCCTGTCCAAGGCTAGCGGACTTGAACAGTTCTTC	CASILSKASGLEQFF
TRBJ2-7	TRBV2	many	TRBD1	TGTGCCAGCAAGGGGACAGGGGAATACGAGCAGTACTTC	CASKGTGEYEQYF
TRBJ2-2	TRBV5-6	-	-	TGTACCAGCAGCTTGGCGCCCAGAGTCACCGGAGAGCTGTCTTTT	CTSSLAPRVTGELSF
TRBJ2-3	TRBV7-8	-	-	TGTGCCAGCAGCTTAAGAGCGGAAGGGCCTCGTGATACGCAGTATTTT	CASSLRAEGPRDTQYF
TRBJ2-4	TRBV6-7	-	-	TGTGCCAGTAGTTACTCGTCGACGGAAGTACCCGCTCGCGCCAAAAATATTCAGTACTTC	CASSYSSTEVPARAKNIQYF
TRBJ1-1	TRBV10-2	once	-	TGCGCCAGCAGTGAGTCGAATGCGGGCAATGAACCTTTCTTT	CASSESNAGNEPFF
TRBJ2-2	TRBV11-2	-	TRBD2	TGTGCCAATAGCTCGACACGTAACGGGAGGTCCGGGGAGCTGTTTTTT	CANSSTRNGRSGELFF
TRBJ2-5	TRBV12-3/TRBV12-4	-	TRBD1	TGTGCCACCAGTTTTCGTACAGGGGGAACACTAGTGACCCAGTACTTC	CATSFRTGGTLVTQYF
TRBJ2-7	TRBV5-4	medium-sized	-	TGTGCCAGCAGCCCATACCAGGGGATGTACGAGCAGTACTTC	CASSPYQGMYEQYF
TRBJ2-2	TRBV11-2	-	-	TGTGCCAGCAACTTAGCTAGGTTCGCGAATACCGGGGAGCTGTTTTTT	CASNLARFANTGELFF
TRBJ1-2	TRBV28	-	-	TGTGCCAGCAGTCAGGCGGGACAAATCTATGGCTACACCTTC	CASSQAGQIYGYTF
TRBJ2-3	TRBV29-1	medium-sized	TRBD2	TGCAGCGTTATCAGCGGGAGATGGGCCACAGATACGCAGTATTTT	CSVISGRWATDTQYF
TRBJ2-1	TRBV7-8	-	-	TGTGCCAGCAGACCAGGGGTTGTGGCGGGTCTAGCGGATAATGAGCAGTTCTTC	CASRPGVVAGLADNEQFF
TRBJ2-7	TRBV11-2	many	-	TGTGCCAGCAGCTTAAGTGAGCTAGCGTCGCAGTACTTC	CASSLSELASQYF
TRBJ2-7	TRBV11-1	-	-	TGTGTCAGGAGCTCAGGATACCGCCGCGAGCAGTACTTC	CVRSSGYRREQYF
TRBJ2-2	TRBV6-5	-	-	-	CASSYCTGVGSGTGELFF
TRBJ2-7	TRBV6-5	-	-	TGTGCCAGCAGTTACAAGGACAGCAGCTCCTATGACCATTACTTC	CASSYKDSSSYDHYF
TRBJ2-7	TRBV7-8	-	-	TGTACCAGCAGCTTAGATGCCAGACAGTACGAGCAGTACTTT	CTSSLDARQYEQYF